This T cell receptor (beta chain) is from a study of PD-L1 blockade in urothelial cancer. Overall study: The year 2014 saw patients start atezolizumab, 1,200 mg intravenously every 3 weeks. Study-level results: Pretreatment clonality of the blood TCR repertoire below the median was predictive of superior survival.

This CDR3 contains 13 residues. The germline V and J ends were trimmed by 5 bases and 4 bases, with 9 bases remaining between them. Germline CDR1 SGHTA, CDR2 FQGNSA. The table came from immunoSEQ multiplex PCR; TCRdb's copy has only in-frame clones and leaves some out. The sample yields just over 35,000 clones, about four fifths seen once. The time point here: peripheral blood 6 weeks after treatment start. To note about this clone: The antigen is undetermined.

This clonotype was obtained from a man in his forties or fifties with urothelial cancer. This specimen consisted of PBMCs, obtained around atezolizumab (anti-PD-L1) treatment. The chain is built from TRBV7-2 and TRBJ1-5; D is perhaps TRBD1 (6 bases). CDR3 in DNA: TGTGCCAGCAGCGGACAGATGAATCAGCCCCAGCATTTT. Encoded protein: CASSGQMNQPQHF.